This T cell receptor (beta chain) was recorded in a study of shared clonotypes between healthy human individuals. The naive CD8 fraction comprised CD45RO-negative cells positively selected for CCR7 and excluded terminally differentiated effector memory CD45RA+ cells. This table comes from immunoSEQ multiplex PCR, and its TCRdb copy is limited to in-frame clones, with some not included. Here the sample spans over 2,000,000 clones, 90% to 95% being singletons. CDR1 is SEHNR and CDR2 is FQNEAQ in the germline V gene (reference sequence). This CDR3 is built from 15 residues. Trimming cost V 1 base and J 0 bases, with 9 bases left between them. With respect to this clone: Its antigen is unidentified.

Study results and limitations: It was the non-shared clonotypes that had lower generation probabilities than clonotypes shared by all four donors.

The source is a man younger than 30 in good health. Some clones in this sample may be carry-over from other donors' samples. The chain carries TRBV7-9 and TRBJ1-2; perhaps TRBD1 as D (6 bases). Sequencing was carried out using naive CD8+ T cells from PBMCs. The CDR3 loop reads CASSLGSGANYGYTF. CDR3 DNA: TGTGCCAGCAGCTTAGGGTCAGGGGCTAACTATGGCTACACCTTC.